Listed here are 16 T cell receptor beta chains from one sample, sequenced in a study of cytomegalovirus exposure and HLA in healthy donors. The PCR ran on 60 Vbeta and 13 Jbeta primers. Produced via immunoSEQ multiplex PCR; TCRdb's table is partial and in-frame only. The sample contains about 43,000 clones, 77% of which appear only once. Material: PBMCs. Source of these receptors: a man aged 25-45 years in good health and CMV-seronegative.

The chain carries TRBV13 and TRBJ1-3; D unresolved. There are 14 residues in the CDR3. V was pared by 4 bases and J by 3 bases, with 10 bases between. The V gene's germline CDR1 is PRHDT and CDR2 FYEKMQ (reference sequence). DNA of the CDR3: TGTGCCAGCAGCTACCTCGCGGTTGGAAACACCATATATTTT. It encodes CASSYLAVGNTIYF.

This clone has a handful of counts. The chain has TRBV15 and TRBJ1-1, with D tentatively TRBD1 (5 bases). This CDR3 region has 13 residues. V lost 5 bases to trimming and J lost 1 base, with 8 bases between them. The germline V gene has CDR1 LNHNV and CDR2 YYDKDF (reference sequence). Here the CDR3 reads CATSAQGNTEAFF. The CDR3 nucleotides read TGTGCCACCAGCGCTCAGGGGAACACTGAAGCTTTCTTT.

The V gene is TRBV25-1, the J gene TRBJ2-1; 10 bases are shared with TRBD2. CDR1 is MGHDK, CDR2 SYGVNS, per germline. This CDR3 region has 17 residues. Trimming took 3 bases from V and 1 from J; bases not matched to a gene: 6. The CDR3 sequence: CASSDRASGSSYNEQFF. In DNA form, the CDR3 reads TGTGCCAGCAGTGACAGGGCTAGCGGGAGTTCCTACAATGAGCAGTTCTTC.

This clone was seen once. This rearrangement joins TRBV19 to TRBJ2-1, with 8 bases identical to TRBD2. The CDR3 totals 16 residues. V was clipped by 7 bases and J by 4 bases; unmatched bases: 12. Germline V gives CDR1 LNHDA, CDR2 SQIVND (reference sequence). CDR3: CASKPSHSGTYNEQFF. In DNA form, the CDR3 reads TGTGCCAGTAAACCATCGCATAGCGGGACTTACAATGAGCAGTTCTTC. Filled out from reference TRBV19 and TRBJ2-1, the complete variable domain reads DGGITQSPKYLFRKEGQNVTLSCEQNLNHDAMYWYRQDPGQGLRLIYYSQIVNDFQKGDIAEGYSVSREKKESFPLTVTSAQKNPTAFYLCASKPSHSGTYNEQFFGPGTRLTVL.

This clone was counted a few times. The chain uses TRBV28 and TRBJ2-7; TRBD2 agrees at 8 bases. V shed 4 bases and J 4 bases; nucleotides not matched to a gene: 18. The length of the CDR3 is 18 residues. Germline-derived CDR1 and CDR2 are MDHEN and SYDVKM. This CDR3 is CASSSVAVREGRKYEQYF. CDR3 bases: TGTGCCAGCAGTTCAGTAGCGGTACGGGAGGGCCGTAAGTACGAGCAGTACTTC.

The rearrangement links TRBV29-1 to TRBJ1-2; D is unclear. This CDR3 has 11 amino acids. The germline V gene has CDR1 SQVTM and CDR2 ANQGSEA. V was pared by 2 bases and J by 8 bases, with 9 bases between. CDR3 bases: TGCAGCGTTGAATCTCGTTCCGGCTACACCTTC. Residues: CSVESRSGYTF. Full variable domain (rest looked up from reference TRBV29-1 and TRBJ1-2): SAVISQKPSRDICQRGTSLTIQCQVDSQVTMMFWYRQQPGQSLTLIATANQGSEATYESGFVIDKFPISRPNLTFSTLTVSNMSPEDSSIYLCSVESRSGYTFGSGTRLTVV.

The V call is TRBV5-1, the J call TRBJ2-7; 7 nucleotides match TRBD2. CDR3 length: 14 amino acids. From germline, CDR1 is SGHRS and CDR2 YFSETQ. The ends lost 4 bases at V and 2 bases at J; junction bases unmatched: 6. The CDR3 loop reads CASSQTSATYEQYF. In nucleotides, the CDR3 is TGCGCCAGCAGCCAAACTAGCGCGACCTACGAGCAGTACTTC.

This chain links TRBV4-3 with TRBJ2-7; D possibly corresponds to TRBD1 (5 bases). Trimming cost V 1 base and J 3 bases, with 10 bases left between them. There are 14 residues in the CDR3. Germline CDR1 and CDR2: LGHNA and YSLEER. The CDR3 bases are TGCGCCAGCAGCCAAGGGGGCAGAAACTACGAGCAGTACTTC. Amino acids: CASSQGGRNYEQYF.

The chain is built from TRBV5-1 and TRBJ2-7; the match to TRBD1 covers 11 bases. J lost 3 bases, V lost 2 bases, and 1 base had no gene match. The CDR3 is 14 residues long. Per germline, CDR1 SGHRS and CDR2 YFSETQ. The CDR3 reads CASSFGTGGYEQYF. CDR3 nucleotides: TGCGCCAGCAGCTTTGGGACAGGGGGCTACGAGCAGTACTTC. The full variable domain, completed using reference TRBV5-1 and TRBJ2-7, is KAGVTQTPRYLIKTRGQQVTLSCSPISGHRSVSWYQQTPGQGLQFLFEYFSETQRNKGNFPGRFSGRQFSNSRSEMNVSTLELGDSALYLCASSFGTGGYEQYFGPGTRLTVT.

The genes are TRBV9 and TRBJ1-3; 9 nucleotides align to TRBD1. CDR1 and CDR2 from the germline V gene are SGDLS and YYNGEE. The CDR3 covers 16 residues. Losses at the gene ends were 4 bases for V and 2 bases for J; bases not matched to a gene: 7. The CDR3 sequence: CASSQGQGAPGNTIYF. In DNA, the CDR3 is TGTGCCAGCAGCCAGGGACAGGGAGCCCCTGGAAACACCATATATTTT.

This chain joins TRBV6-1 and TRBJ1-2, with TRBD1 matching over 11 bases. V was pared by 5 bases and J by 7 bases, with 6 bases of the junction left unmatched. The CDR3 sequence is 14 residues long. From germline, CDR1 is MNHNS and CDR2 SASEGT. DNA of the CDR3: TGTGCCAGCAGTTTGGACAGGGGGCGGGGTGGCTACACCTTC. Protein sequence: CASSLDRGRGGYTF.

This clone has just one count. This chain uses TRBV4-2 with TRBJ1-2, with 10 positions matching TRBD1. CDR3 length: 17 residues. The V segment lost 2 bases and the J segment 4 bases; nucleotides outside the gene matches: 10. The V gene's germline CDR1 is LGHNA and CDR2 YNFKEQ. This CDR3 is CASSQPSDRGLGYGYTF. The CDR3 DNA reads as TGTGCCAGCAGCCAACCTTCAGACAGGGGGCTTGGCTATGGCTACACCTTC.

V and J are TRBV28 and TRBJ1-5, with a tentative D call TRBD1 (5 bases). The CDR3 runs to 14 residues. Trimming stripped 3 bases from V and 3 bases from J, with 9 bases between. In germline, CDR1 is MDHEN, CDR2 SYDVKM. CDR3 residues: CASSLGGTNQPQHF. DNA of the CDR3: TGTGCCAGCAGTTTGGGGGGGACCAATCAGCCCCAGCATTTT.

This chain connects TRBV4-3 to TRBJ2-5, with TRBD2 as a possible D gene (6 bases). V was clipped by 0 bases and J by 4 bases, with 9 bases between them. Germline CDR1 LGHNA, CDR2 YSLEER. CDR3 length equals 14 residues. The CDR3 sequence: CASSQDHGGETQYF. CDR3 DNA: TGCGCCAGCAGCCAAGATCACGGGGGAGAGACCCAGTACTTC.

V is TRBV19 and J is TRBJ2-7; D is perhaps TRBD2 (6 bases). In germline, CDR1 is LNHDA, CDR2 SQIVND (reference sequence). The V gene lost 6 bases and the J gene lost 3 bases, with 15 bases spanning the gap. This CDR3 contains 14 residues. The CDR3 region is CASRISSANYEQYF. DNA for the CDR3: TGTGCCAGTAGAATTTCTAGCGCCAACTACGAGCAGTACTTC.

This clone came up a few times. The rearrangement links TRBV4-3 to TRBJ2-7; no reliable D call. Trimming stripped 1 base from V and 0 bases from J, with 10 bases between. The CDR3 loop spans 15 amino acids. In germline, CDR1 is LGHNA, CDR2 YSLEER. Here the CDR3 DNA reads TGCGCCAGCAGCCAAGTAACCGCTAGCTCCTACGAGCAGTACTTC. This encodes CASSQVTASSYEQYF.